This TCR beta chain is from a study of OX40 agonist ivuxolimab in advanced cancers. General notes on the study: Ivuxolimab was a fully human IgG2 agonistic monoclonal antibody targeting the costimulatory receptor OX40 (CD134). Intravenous ivuxolimab was administered to patients every 2 weeks at six dose levels: 0.01, 0.1, 0.3, 1.5, 3 and 10 mg/kg. Among the roughly 50 dose-escalation patients, about 19 had hepatocellular carcinoma, 15 or so melanoma, 9 renal cell carcinoma and 9 head and neck cancer. In the dose-escalation cohort, 82.7% of patients were male, and the mean age was roughly 60 years, with a range of roughly 20 to 80. Prior anti-PD-1, anti-PD-L1 or anti-CTLA-4 therapy was permitted, and about 40% of dose-escalation patients had received checkpoint inhibitors. Three dose-escalation patients achieved partial responses, one with hepatocellular carcinoma and two with cutaneous melanoma. Peripheral TCRbeta sequencing aimed to test whether ivuxolimab altered TCR sequence diversity and caused clonal T-cell expansion. The paper describes the monotherapy dose-escalation part (N of about 47 patients) of the phase I trial of ivuxolimab.

To sequence the TCRbeta CDR3 region, genomic DNA was isolated from the sorted cells. The immunoSEQ Assay was used for sequencing of TCRbeta CDR3 regions. TCRdb took this table from immuneACCESS and kept in-frame rearrangements with V and J called. Such tables lack part of the clones; where checked against another copy, unresolved V genes explain under half of the gap, and the rest is unexplained. For this sample there are over 85,000 clones; 80% to 95% appear just once. The ten largest clones add up to around 1.6% of the sample. As regards this clone: The specificity of this receptor is unknown. No per-base quality is available; no much larger clone lies one base away.

The germline V end is reduced by 10 bases and the J end by 5 bases; junction bases left unmatched: 5. Including cysteine and phenylalanine, the CDR3 has 13 amino acids. Of the read, only the CDR3 DNA is kept; its 39 bases are in frame from base 1. The germline V gene supplies CDR1 MDHEN and CDR2 SYDVKM. Patients with a history of autoimmune disease or receiving systemic immunosuppression were excluded from the trial. Peripheral blood for TCR sequencing was drawn from every dose cohort at baseline, at cycle 4 day 1 and at cycle 7 day 1. Samples were obtained from an open-label, multicenter, first-in-human phase I dose-escalation trial of ivuxolimab. Adults with locally advanced or metastatic melanoma, renal cell, hepatocellular, or head and neck squamous cell carcinoma were enrolled in the trial. Before TCR sequencing, CD4+ T cells and CD8+ T cells were sorted from peripheral blood as separate populations.

The research as a whole found: In partial responders in the 0.1-3.0 mg/kg groups, normalized peripheral clonal expansion was found to be among the lowest, especially among CD8+ T cells. The antigen specificity of the peripheral T cells that underwent clonal expansion was not determined. At doses from 0.1 to 3.0 mg/kg, clonal expansion was seen in both CD4+ and CD8+ blood T cells between baseline and week 6. Low levels of normalized T-cell clonal expansion were also shown by some nonresponding patients. On average, CD8+ T cells showed more expanded clones than CD4+ T cells after ivuxolimab.

Sequencing used CD4+ or CD8+ T cells sorted from blood, obtained in a trial of the OX40 agonist ivuxolimab. This sequence was found in an adult with an advanced solid tumor such as melanoma, head and neck, liver or kidney cancer. Here the chain combines TRBV28 and TRBJ2-3; 11 junctional bases match TRBD2. The base sequence is TGTGCCACCCTAGCGGGAGGAATAGATACGCAGTATTTT. Translated, this is CATLAGGIDTQYF. With the rest looked up from the reference TRBV28 and TRBJ2-3 genes rather than sequenced, the full variable domain is DVKVTQSSRYLVKRTGEKVFLECVQDMDHENMFWYRQDPGLGLRLIYFSYDVKMKEKGDIPEGYSVSREKKERFSLILESASTNQTSMYLCATLAGGIDTQYFGPGTRLTVL.